The present TCR beta chain was sequenced within a study of blood T cell repertoires in COVID-19. About the research overall: Sample material is recorded as cDNA or gDNA derived from T cells, B-cell-depleted T cells, or PBMCs.

Method: immunoSEQ multiplex PCR; TCRdb's copy keeps in-frame clones and lacks some. The table includes 200,000 to 300,000 clones, 85% to 95% detected once. The V gene's germline CDR1 is SGHRS and CDR2 YFSETQ. V was pared by 4 bases and J by 1 base, with 11 bases between. The CDR3 spans 14 residues. The TCR originated in a man aged 30-40 years with COVID-19, enrolled during active disease. V gene TRBV5-1 combines with J gene TRBJ1-1; weak D call: TRBD1 (5 bases). Sequencing was done on a sample of peripheral blood. The CDR3 DNA is TGCGCCAGCAGCGGGGGGACGGAGAACACTGAAGCTTTCTTT. It yields the protein CASSGGTENTEAFF. The entire variable domain, with the rest obtained from reference TRBV5-1 and TRBJ1-1, is as follows: KAGVTQTPRYLIKTRGQQVTLSCSPISGHRSVSWYQQTPGQGLQFLFEYFSETQRNKGNFPGRFSGRQFSNSRSEMNVSTLELGDSALYLCASSGGTENTEAFFGQGTRLTVV.